These 31 T cell receptor beta chains share one sample of origin, sequenced in a study of T cell repertoires in cytomegalovirus infection. TCRdb re-called the reads with MiXCR, one entry per CDR3 protein. The repertoire holds about 530,000 distinct CDR3 sequences, 26% seen once, with about 13% in the top ten. The sequenced material came from PBMCs. The source is a human donor in good health (CMV status not recorded). Some clones in this sample may be carry-over from other donors' samples.

This clonotype was observed a few times. V is TRBV28 and J is TRBJ2-5; D uncertain. Germline V CDR1 and CDR2: MDHEN, SYDVKM. Trimming removed 5 bases at V and 4 bases at J, with 11 bases between. The CDR3 totals 13 residues. As DNA, the CDR3 is TGTGCCAGCAGTCCCGGCAATCTAGAGACCCAGTACTTC. Its translation: CASSPGNLETQYF.

This clonotype was recorded once. CDR3 loop: CASGVPQRETQYF. The CDR3 bases are TGTGCCTCTGGGGTCCCCCAGCGGGAGACCCAGTACTTC. This chain links TRBV6-5 with TRBJ2-5; TRBD2 might be the D (5 bases). The CDR3 contains 13 residues. Per the germline V gene, CDR1 is MNHEY and CDR2 is SVGAGI. V dropped 11 bases and J dropped 5 bases, with 18 bases sitting between them.

This chain uses TRBV6-1 with TRBJ2-1; possible D gene TRBD2, 6 bases. CDR1 MNHNS and CDR2 SASEGT come from the germline V gene. V was pared by 7 bases and J by 2 bases, with 15 bases between. The CDR3 consists of 15 residues. CDR3 in DNA: TGTGCCAGCACCGAAAGGGACTTAGCCTACAATGAGCAGTTCTTC. It translates to CASTERDLAYNEQFF.

This clonotype was counted a few times. This chain joins TRBV11-2 and TRBJ2-2, with 9 bases aligning to TRBD1. This CDR3 has 21 amino acids. The germline V gene encodes CDR1 SGHAT and CDR2 FQNNGV. Trimming removed 4 bases from V and 4 bases from J; junction bases left unmatched: 22. The chain's CDR3 is CASSSDYRGRLAPTSTGELFF. In nucleotides, the CDR3 is TGTGCCAGCAGCTCAGACTACAGGGGGCGTCTAGCACCGACGAGCACCGGGGAGCTGTTTTTT. The variable domain in full, completed from reference TRBV11-2 and TRBJ2-2, reads EAGVAQSPRYKIIEKRQSVAFWCNPISGHATLYWYQQILGQGPKLLIQFQNNGVVDDSQLPKDRFSAERLKGVDSTLKIQPAKLEDSAVYLCASSSDYRGRLAPTSTGELFFGEGSRLTVL.

This clonotype was seen repeatedly, ten times or more. V gene TRBV7-2 combines with J gene TRBJ2-5, with 7 bases identical to TRBD2. Germline loops: CDR1 SGHTA, CDR2 FQGNSA. The CDR3 is 14 amino acids. The V gene end was trimmed by 6 bases and the J gene end by 7 bases; junction bases not matched to a gene: 11. The CDR3 nucleotides are TGTGCCAGCAGACCGACGGGTTCGGGGGGGACCCAGTACTTC. Its protein product is CASRPTGSGGTQYF.

This clonotype was picked up many times. This chain uses TRBV7-3 with TRBJ2-5; no reliable D call. This CDR3 spans 13 amino acids. Germline CDR1 and CDR2: SGHTA and FQGTGA. V lost 3 bases and J lost 2, with 7 bases in between. As DNA, the CDR3 is TGTGCCAGCAGCTTTACCGTACAAGAGACCCAGTACTTC. Translation gives CASSFTVQETQYF. Drawing the rest from reference TRBV7-3 and TRBJ2-5, the complete variable domain is GAGVSQTPSNKVTEKGKYVELRCDPISGHTALYWYRQSLGQGPEFLIYFQGTGAADDSGLPNDRFFAVRPEGSVSTLKIQRTERGDSAVYLCASSFTVQETQYFGPGTRLLVL.

This clonotype has only one observation. The rearrangement links TRBV11-2 to TRBJ2-5; no firm D call. The CDR3 is made up of 13 amino acids. The V end was cut by 0 bases, the J end by 4 bases, with 6 bases between. From germline, CDR1 is SGHAT and CDR2 FQNNGV. CDR3 DNA: TGTGCCAGCAGCTTAGATCGAGTAGAGACCCAGTACTTC. This encodes CASSLDRVETQYF.

The rearrangement uses TRBV6-2 or TRBV6-3 and TRBJ1-1; D remains unclear. Trimming took 4 bases from V and 5 from J, leaving 14 bases between them. The CDR3 length is 14 residues. Germline values: CDR1 MNHEY, CDR2 SVGEGT. The CDR3 loop is CASSLRPLGTEAFF. DNA for the CDR3: TGTGCCAGCAGTTTGCGGCCCCTGGGAACTGAAGCTTTCTTT.

The chain links TRBV5-6 to TRBJ2-3, with a weak D call TRBD1 (6 bases). Between the trimmed V and J ends, which lost 5 bases and 4 bases, there was a span of 26 bases. Germline CDR1 and CDR2: SGHDT and YYEEEE. This CDR3 comprises 18 residues. CDR3 in DNA: TGTGCCAGCAGGTTTTTGGCCCTACCGGGACACCGCCCAGATACGCAGTATTTT. Amino acid sequence: CASRFLALPGHRPDTQYF.

This clonotype was found a few times. The V and J genes are TRBV6-2 or TRBV6-3 and TRBJ2-3, with 15 bases that match TRBD2. Germline loops: CDR1 MNHEY, CDR2 SVGEGT. V trimming: 4 bases; J trimming: 6 bases; junction bases outside the gene matches: 5. The CDR3 consists of 16 residues. The CDR3 sequence is CASSWGLAGGADTQYF. The CDR3 DNA sequence: TGTGCCAGCAGTTGGGGACTAGCGGGAGGAGCCGATACGCAGTATTTT.

The rearrangement uses TRBV28 and TRBJ1-2; 8 positions match TRBD1. The germline V gene has CDR1 MDHEN and CDR2 SYDVKM. V dropped 7 bases and J dropped 3; count of bases not matched to a gene: 7. This CDR3 spans 14 amino acids. The CDR3 nucleotides read TGTGCCAGCACCGACAGGGGATGGGACTATGGCTACACCTTC. Protein product: CASTDRGWDYGYTF.

The chain carries TRBV6-2 or TRBV6-3 and TRBJ2-7; D unresolved. The germline gives CDR1 MNHEY, CDR2 SVGEGT. The ends were cut back, 5 bases at V and 2 bases at J, with 10 bases in the middle. This CDR3 region has 13 residues. The CDR3 sequence is CASSRESPYEQYV. DNA for the CDR3: TGTGCCAGCAGTCGAGAGAGCCCCTACGAGCAGTACGTC.

V is TRBV14 and J is TRBJ2-7, with unresolved D. V lost 3 bases, J lost 1 base, and 13 bases lay in between. CDR3 length equals 15 residues. Germline V gene lookup returns CDR1 SGHDN and CDR2 FVKESK. CDR3 amino acids: CASSQGSGPSYEQYV. CDR3 in DNA: TGTGCCAGCAGCCAGGGTTCAGGCCCATCCTACGAGCAGTACGTC.

The chain is built from TRBV27 and TRBJ2-3, with unresolved D. This CDR3 spans 8 amino acids. Germline V gene data show CDR1 as MNHEY and CDR2 as SMNVEV (reference sequence). V lost 10 bases and J lost 4, with 0 bases in between. The CDR3 protein is CATDTQYF. The CDR3, as DNA: TGTGCCACAGATACGCAGTATTTT.

This clonotype was found a few times. The rearrangement uses TRBV19 and TRBJ2-4; a possible D gene is TRBD2 (5 bases). Trimming stripped 0 bases from V and 2 bases from J, with 17 bases between. CDR1 and CDR2 (germline): LNHDA, SQIVND (reference sequence). CDR3 length: 18 amino acids. The CDR3 bases are TGTGCCAGTAGTATAGATGGGGAGATCATAGGTACCAAAAACATTCAGTACTTC. It yields the protein CASSIDGEIIGTKNIQYF.

The chain employs TRBV15 and TRBJ2-2; 12 nucleotides agree with TRBD2. The CDR3 runs to 16 residues. The V gene's germline CDR1 is LNHNV and CDR2 YYDKDF (reference sequence). The trim removed 1 base at V and 5 bases at J, leaving 2 bases unmatched. The CDR3, as DNA: TGTGCCACCAGCAGAGGACTAGCGGGAGAAACCGGGGAGCTGTTTTTT. Amino acid sequence: CATSRGLAGETGELFF.

This clonotype was seen many times. The chain has TRBV7-2 and TRBJ2-4; D is perhaps TRBD2 (7 bases). The CDR3 is 15 amino acids. Germline CDR1 reads SGHTA; CDR2 reads FQGNSA. V lost 8 bases and J lost 7, with 21 bases in between. In DNA, the CDR3 is TGTGCCAGCGCCCACAGGGCCCAGGGAGGGAACATTCAGTACTTC. This codes for CASAHRAQGGNIQYF.

The chain has TRBV20-1 and TRBJ2-3, with 9 bases aligning to TRBD2. Per germline, CDR1 DFQATT and CDR2 SNEGSKA (reference sequence). The CDR3 sequence is 17 residues long. With 6 bases clipped from V and 3 bases from J, the junction kept 16 bases outside the gene matches. This CDR3 reads CSAKPGLAAQGTDTQYF. Here the CDR3 DNA reads TGCAGTGCAAAACCGGGACTAGCTGCCCAGGGGACAGATACGCAGTATTTT.

The chain joins TRBV28 to TRBJ1-6, with a weak D call TRBD1 (5 bases). The CDR3 sequence is 20 residues long. V was shortened by 6 bases and J by 6 bases, with 30 bases between the two germline ends. The V gene's germline CDR1 is MDHEN and CDR2 SYDVKM. The CDR3 protein is CASSRPSRDAQRVINSPLHF. The CDR3 nucleotides are TGTGCCAGCAGCAGACCCAGCCGGGACGCACAGCGGGTCATTAATTCACCCCTCCACTTT.

This clonotype came up a few times. The rearrangement links TRBV7-9 to TRBJ2-1; no definite D call. This CDR3 spans 11 amino acids. The V gene lost 5 bases and the J gene lost 10 bases, with 9 bases spanning the gap. Per the germline V gene, CDR1 is SEHNR and CDR2 is FQNEAQ (reference sequence). CDR3 loop: CASSPTEEQFF. CDR3 in DNA: TGTGCCAGCAGCCCAACGGAGGAGCAGTTCTTC.

A single count supports this clonotype. A much larger clonotype is one base distant, so this may be a read error. The rearrangement uses TRBV28 and TRBJ1-1, with D unresolved. The CDR3 totals 16 residues. V was trimmed by 6 bases and J by 1 base, leaving 18 bases between them. Per the germline V gene, CDR1 is MDHEN and CDR2 is SYDVKM. The CDR3 nucleotides are TGTGCCAGCAGCACTATTGAGTCCTCGGCGAACACTGAAGCTTTCTTT. This encodes CASSTIESSANTEAFF.

The gene calls are TRBV13 and TRBJ1-2; 10 bases map to TRBD1. Germline CDR1 and CDR2: PRHDT and FYEKMQ (reference sequence). Unmatched junction bases numbered 10, after V lost 1 base and J lost 2 bases. The CDR3 is 18 amino acids. The CDR3 region is CASSLVLGQGDSNYGYTF. In DNA, the CDR3 is TGTGCCAGCAGCTTAGTTCTTGGACAGGGGGACTCAAACTATGGCTACACCTTC.

V and J are TRBV19 and TRBJ2-5; 10 nucleotides line up with TRBD2. CDR1 is LNHDA, CDR2 SQIVND, per germline (reference sequence). This CDR3 has 16 amino acids. The trim removed 2 bases at V and 1 base at J, leaving 4 bases unmatched. CDR3 coding DNA: TGTGCCAGTAGTATAACCGCTAGCGGGAGCCAAGAGACCCAGTACTTC. It codes for CASSITASGSQETQYF.

The J gene is TRBJ1-2, the V gene TRBV19; D uncertain. The CDR3 totals 16 residues. The germline CDR1 and CDR2 sequences are LNHDA and SQIVND (reference sequence). The V and J ends lost 3 bases and 0 bases respectively, with 14 bases between them. The CDR3: CASSIEAAPTNYGYTF. The CDR3 nucleotides are TGTGCCAGTAGTATCGAGGCAGCGCCGACTAACTATGGCTACACCTTC. The full variable domain, with the rest looked up from reference TRBV19 and TRBJ1-2, is DGGITQSPKYLFRKEGQNVTLSCEQNLNHDAMYWYRQDPGQGLRLIYYSQIVNDFQKGDIAEGYSVSREKKESFPLTVTSAQKNPTAFYLCASSIEAAPTNYGYTFGSGTRLTVV.

This clonotype was recorded a few times. The rearrangement links TRBV20-1 to TRBJ2-1, with 7 bases fitting TRBD2. CDR3 length: 14 amino acids. With V trimmed by 5 bases and J by 10 bases, 14 bases remained unmatched. CDR1 is DFQATT, CDR2 SNEGSKA, per germline (reference sequence). As DNA, the CDR3 is TGCAGTGCTGGAAGACTAGCCGGAGTTGGGGAGCAGTTCTTC. It translates to CSAGRLAGVGEQFF.

V gene TRBV28 combines with J gene TRBJ2-1, with D maybe TRBD2 (6 bases). This CDR3 is built from 15 residues. The ends were cut back, 4 bases at V and 3 bases at J, with 13 bases in the middle. Looked up from germline, CDR1 is MDHEN and CDR2 is SYDVKM. The CDR3 protein is CASSSVGRIYNEQFF. The CDR3 DNA reads TGTGCCAGCAGTTCCGTCGGGAGAATCTACAATGAGCAGTTCTTC. The full variable domain, in which reference TRBV28 and TRBJ2-1 provide the parts outside the CDR3, is DVKVTQSSRYLVKRTGEKVFLECVQDMDHENMFWYRQDPGLGLRLIYFSYDVKMKEKGDIPEGYSVSREKKERFSLILESASTNQTSMYLCASSSVGRIYNEQFFGPGTRLTVL.

This clonotype was seen ten or more times. The chain employs TRBV6-5 and TRBJ2-1, with TRBD2 matching over 9 bases. Germline values: CDR1 MNHEY, CDR2 SVGAGI. The V and J ends lost 2 bases and 6 bases, in that order; junction bases with no gene match: 5. This CDR3 region has 15 residues. The CDR3, as DNA: TGTGCCAGCAGTTACGCGGGAGGGCGGATCAATGAGCAGTTCTTC. This encodes CASSYAGGRINEQFF.

The sample holds many counts of this clonotype. The chain uses TRBV6-5 and TRBJ2-1; 14 bases are a match to TRBD2. The V gene end was trimmed by 6 bases and the J gene end by 10 bases; junction bases not matched to a gene: 5. Germline V lookup: CDR1 MNHEY, CDR2 SVGAGI. The CDR3 spans 14 residues. This chain's CDR3 is CASRTGLAGVEQFF. The DNA for the CDR3 is TGTGCCAGCAGAACGGGACTAGCGGGAGTCGAGCAGTTCTTC.

This clonotype was detected many times. V is TRBV7-2 and J is TRBJ2-3; TRBD2 matches at 11 bases. Trimming at V came to 5 bases and at J to 0 bases, leaving 4 bases not matched to a gene. The CDR3 covers 16 residues. The V gene's germline CDR1 is SGHTA and CDR2 FQGNSA. CDR3 sequence reads: CASSLRTSGSTDTQYF. Written as DNA, the CDR3 is TGTGCCAGCAGCCTGCGGACTAGCGGGAGCACAGATACGCAGTATTTT.

The chain combines TRBV11-2 with TRBJ2-1; D is ambiguous. With 5 bases removed from V and 2 bases from J, the gap between germline ends came to 16 bases. Germline lookup yields CDR1 SGHAT and CDR2 FQNNGV. This CDR3 is built from 16 residues. CDR3 sequence reads: CASSPLSSLTYNEQFF. CDR3 in DNA: TGTGCCAGCAGCCCCCTGAGCAGCCTGACCTACAATGAGCAGTTCTTC.

The chain links TRBV20-1 to TRBJ2-3; perhaps TRBD1 as D (5 bases). The CDR3 is 11 amino acids. Trimming stripped 6 bases from V and 5 bases from J, with 9 bases between. Germline V gives CDR1 DFQATT, CDR2 SNEGSKA (reference sequence). CDR3 sequence: CSANDRDTQYF. Written as DNA, the CDR3 is TGCAGTGCCAACGACAGAGATACGCAGTATTTT.